The present entry profiles one T cell receptor beta chain with its context. It lacks a known antigen. Base qualities are not at hand, and no much larger clone is one base apart. V sheds 8 bases and J sheds 4 bases, leaving 8 bases between their ends. The germline V gene sets CDR1 to SNHLY and CDR2 to FYNNEI. Spanning cysteine to phenylalanine, the CDR3 consists of 11 amino acids. Only the CDR3 region is kept as DNA, spanning 33 bases read in frame from base 1. On the immunoSEQ human TCRbeta survey platform, a two-step multiplex PCR amplified and barcoded the TCRbeta CDR3 regions. Libraries were sequenced on Illumina instruments, and IgH from the same samples was sequenced in parallel. The authors' pipeline ran thus. Raw reads were filtered against IMGT V, D, J definitions and were binned using a nearest-neighbor algorithm so that PCR and sequencing errors were removed. A clone was defined as an identical nucleotide sequence, and differential abundance between tissues was tested with a Fisher exact test for each clone using a pFDR threshold of p<0.01. Clones with frequencies too low for statistical inference were excluded by a minimum inclusion filter of 10 in either sample. The immunoSEQ Analyzer was used for pairwise clonal comparisons, while IMGT tools were used to assess gene family usage. Here the immuneACCESS table is served through TCRdb, limited to in-frame sequences with V and J called. Missing clones are a known gap in these copies; in checked studies unresolved V genes cover under half, and the rest lacks a known reason. V, J and clone size reflect that table, while D and trimming were determined from the DNA. This sample holds about 95,000 clones; 72% were observed only once. About 2.1% of the sample is held by the ten biggest clonotypes.

Repertoire sequencing was done on genomic DNA taken from frozen pancreas tissue. Genomic DNA, about 1.9-3.4 ug, was extracted from umbilical cord blood or frozen pancreas using the DNeasy Blood and Tissue Kit. This sample is drawn from a study of fetal regulatory T cell absence and autoimmunity listed by TCRdb under 2017. Notes on the research overall: Exocrine pancreas autoimmunity was observed in the IPEX patients in the absence of clinical diabetes.

The study at large found these results: The TCR compartment showed significant oligoclonal enrichment in pancreas versus cord blood, with some top clones over 90-fold enriched. TRB gene family usage was found to be broadly similar between cord blood and pancreas and to resemble published neonatal and adult repertoires. The oligoclonal enrichment was interpreted as supporting antigen-driven autoimmunity in the pancreas before birth in IPEX syndrome.

The receptor was isolated from a male donor with IPEX syndrome. The receptor chain draws on TRBV2 and TRBJ1-1, with a tentative D gene TRBD1 over 5 matching bases. The specimen was pancreas tissue. The DNA sequence reads TGTGCCAGCGGAAGGGGCACTGAAGCTTTCTTT. Translation gives CASGRGTEAFF.